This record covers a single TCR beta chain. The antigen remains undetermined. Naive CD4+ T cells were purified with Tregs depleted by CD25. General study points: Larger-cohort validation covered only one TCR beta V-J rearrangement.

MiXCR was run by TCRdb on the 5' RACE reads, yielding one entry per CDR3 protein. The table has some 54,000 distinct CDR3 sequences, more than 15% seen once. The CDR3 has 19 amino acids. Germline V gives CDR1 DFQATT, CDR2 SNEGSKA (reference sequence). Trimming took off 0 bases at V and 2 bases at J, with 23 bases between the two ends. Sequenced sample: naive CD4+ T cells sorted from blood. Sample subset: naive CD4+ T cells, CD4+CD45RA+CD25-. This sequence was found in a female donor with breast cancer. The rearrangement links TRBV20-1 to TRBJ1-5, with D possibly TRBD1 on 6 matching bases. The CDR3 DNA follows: TGCAGTGCTAGAGAGACCTTCAATGCGGGGGGCGGGCGCAATCAGCCCCAGCATTTT. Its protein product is CSARETFNAGGGRNQPQHF.